These 10 T cell receptor beta chains were sequenced from one sample in a study of shared clonotypes between healthy human individuals. Profiling relied on immunoSEQ multiplex PCR, and the TCRdb table lists in-frame clones only, not all of them. The table includes more than 400,000 clones, around 73% detected once. Sequencing was performed on PBMCs. These TCRs come from a woman aged 35 to 49 in good health. Some clones in this sample may be carry-over from other donors' samples.

The V and J genes are TRBV11-3 and TRBJ2-3; no reliable D call. Germline lookup yields CDR1 SGHNT and CDR2 YENEEA. V was trimmed by 4 bases and J by 4 bases, leaving 15 bases between them. CDR3 size: 15 residues. CDR3 bases: TGTGCCAGCAGCTCGGGCGGCCATTGGGCAGATACGCAGTATTTT. It specifies CASSSGGHWADTQYF.

In this sample, this clone turned up once. The V and J genes are TRBV7-2 and TRBJ1-1, with D unclear. Germline V CDR1 and CDR2: SGHTA, FQGNSA. The CDR3 is 13 amino acids. V gave up 6 bases and J gave up 7 bases, with 15 bases separating them. The CDR3 coding sequence is TGTGCCAGCAGTCAGAGGGTTAGGGATGAAGCTTTCTTT. The encoded protein is CASSQRVRDEAFF.

The chain uses TRBV2 and TRBJ2-5; D remains unclear. CDR3 size: 12 residues. Trimming cost V 4 bases and J 0 bases, with 3 bases left between them. Germline V gene data show CDR1 as SNHLY and CDR2 as FYNNEI. The CDR3 DNA sequence: TGTGCCAGCAGTGTATACCAAGAGACCCAGTACTTC. Amino acids: CASSVYQETQYF.

The chain combines TRBV19 with TRBJ2-7, with D perhaps TRBD1 or TRBD2 (5 bases each). The germline CDR1 and CDR2 sequences are LNHDA and SQIVND (reference sequence). V lost 4 bases and J 5 bases, leaving 12 bases between the germline ends. The length of the CDR3 is 13 residues. The CDR3 DNA reads as TGTGCCAGTAGTAGGTGGGGGTTGGACGAGCAGTACTTC. Translated, it gives CASSRWGLDEQYF.

The chain combines TRBV5-1 with TRBJ2-2; TRBD1 aligns across 9 bases. The length of the CDR3 is 14 residues. Germline V lookup: CDR1 SGHRS, CDR2 YFSETQ. J was trimmed by 6 bases and V by 3 bases; bases with no gene match: 3. CDR3 coding DNA: TGCGCCAGCAGCTCGACAGGGGGGGCCGGGGAGCTGTTTTTT. Translation gives CASSSTGGAGELFF.

The chain employs TRBV5-1 and TRBJ2-4, with 10 bases fitting TRBD2. CDR1 and CDR2 (germline): SGHRS, YFSETQ. Trimming removed 4 bases from V and 4 bases from J; junction bases left unmatched: 11. CDR3 length: 17 amino acids. CDR3 sequence (DNA): TGCGCCAGCAGCCCGGTTTTAGCGGGAGGTGGGAAAAACATTCAGTACTTC. Protein product: CASSPVLAGGGKNIQYF.

The CDR3 DNA reads as TGTGCCAGCACCGGGACAGCCACAGATACGCAGTATTTT. This codes for CASTGTATDTQYF. V and J are TRBV28 and TRBJ2-3; 7 bases fit TRBD1. The CDR3 consists of 13 residues. Trimming took 7 bases from V and 2 from J; bases not matched to a gene: 3. Germline-derived CDR1 and CDR2 are MDHEN and SYDVKM.

The chain is built from TRBV27 and TRBJ1-1, with D possibly TRBD1 on 6 matching bases. V was shortened by 2 bases and J by 4 bases, with 14 bases between the two germline ends. Per the germline V gene, CDR1 is MNHEY and CDR2 is SMNVEV (reference sequence). The CDR3 is made up of 15 amino acids. The CDR3 protein is CASSLRGGRGTEAFF. The DNA of the CDR3 is TGTGCCAGCAGTTTAAGGGGGGGCCGCGGCACTGAAGCTTTCTTT.

This rearrangement joins TRBV21-1 to TRBJ2-7; the D call in the table, TRBD1, was not verified against the DNA. TRBV21-1 has pseudogene status. The length of the CDR3 is 17 residues. The CDR3 DNA is TGTGCCAGCGGACTACTAAACTCCGGGACAGGGTCCTACGAGCAGTACTTC. This codes for CASGLLNSGTGSYEQYF.

The genes are TRBV6-5 and TRBJ2-2; D is perhaps TRBD1 or TRBD2 (5 bases each). V lost 2 bases and J lost 8, with 18 bases in between. Per germline, CDR1 MNHEY and CDR2 SVGAGI. This CDR3 has 16 residues. CDR3 sequence: CASSYGLGVRDGELFF. CDR3 in DNA: TGTGCCAGCAGTTACGGACTGGGGGTACGCGATGGGGAGCTGTTTTTT.